This T cell receptor (beta chain) was observed in a study of shared clonotypes between healthy human individuals. The assay was immunoSEQ multiplex PCR, and TCRdb's table has in-frame clones only and misses some. The sample shows roughly 490,000 clones, 70% to 80% of them seen only once. The V end was cut by 2 bases, the J end by 7 bases, with 9 bases between. The CDR3 length is 11 residues. Germline loops: CDR1 DFQATT, CDR2 SNEGSKA (reference sequence). The sample taken for sequencing was PBMCs. The TCR sequence derives from a woman aged 40 to 50 in good health. Some clones in this sample may be carry-over from other donors' samples. This chain joins TRBV20-1 and TRBJ2-7; D possibly corresponds to TRBD2 (5 bases). The CDR3 DNA sequence: TGCAGTGCTAGACCTGAGGGTGAGCAGTACTTC. Residues: CSARPEGEQYF.